This entry lists 24 T cell receptor beta chains sequenced from one sample in a study of CD8 T cells in ankylosing spondylitis. TCRdb re-called the 5' RACE reads with MiXCR, one entry per CDR3 protein. The sample records 700,000 to 1,000,000 distinct CDR3 sequences, about 10% being singletons. The antigens for these receptors are not known. Findings and caveats of the study: A motif of eight or nine highly homologous TCR beta variants was seen as apparently characteristic of ankylosing spondylitis blood.

The sample was blood, either unsorted or a sorted T cell fraction (not recorded which). Every receptor here comes from a male donor with ankylosing spondylitis.

The chain links TRBV15 to TRBJ2-7; perhaps TRBD2 as D (5 bases). The V gene's germline CDR1 is LNHNV and CDR2 YYDKDF (reference sequence). The CDR3 is 17 residues long. V lost 1 base, J lost 2 bases, and 18 bases lay in between. This CDR3 reads CATSRVETRLYTYEQYF. In DNA form, the CDR3 reads TGTGCCACCAGCAGAGTAGAGACACGACTATACACCTACGAGCAGTACTTC. The full variable domain, with the rest looked up from reference TRBV15 and TRBJ2-7, is DAMVIQNPRYQVTQFGKPVTLSCSQTLNHNVMYWYQQKSSQAPKLLFHYYDKDFNNEADTPDNFQSRRPNTSFCFLDIRSPGLGDTAMYLCATSRVETRLYTYEQYFGPGTRLTVT.

The chain joins TRBV9 to TRBJ1-2; D call uncertain. Trimming cost V 4 bases and J 6 bases, with 16 bases left between them. The CDR3 is 14 residues long. Germline V gene data show CDR1 as SGDLS and CDR2 as YYNGEE. CDR3: CASSTNPTADGYTF. In DNA form, the CDR3 reads TGTGCCAGCAGCACCAACCCTACGGCCGATGGCTACACCTTC. The entire variable domain, with the rest obtained from reference TRBV9 and TRBJ1-2, is as follows: DSGVTQTPKHLITATGQRVTLRCSPRSGDLSVYWYQQSLDQGLQFLIQYYNGEERAKGNILERFSAQQFPDLHSELNLSSLELGDSALYFCASSTNPTADGYTFGSGTRLTVV.

There are a few counts of this clonotype. The chain couples TRBV28 to TRBJ1-1, with a possible D match to TRBD1 (5 bases). Trimming removed 3 bases from V and 4 bases from J, with 12 bases in between. Germline V gives CDR1 MDHEN, CDR2 SYDVKM. The CDR3 sequence is 14 residues long. The CDR3 DNA sequence: TGTGCCAGCAGTTTTAGGCAGGGTACCACTGAAGCTTTCTTT. Protein: CASSFRQGTTEAFF.

This chain links TRBV7-2 with TRBJ2-5; the match to TRBD1 covers 9 bases. The CDR3 spans 14 residues. J was trimmed by 3 bases and V by 8 bases; bases with no gene match: 7. CDR1 and CDR2 (germline): SGHTA, FQGNSA. This CDR3 reads CASGGGQGKETQYF. CDR3 coding DNA: TGTGCCAGCGGAGGGGGACAGGGAAAAGAGACCCAGTACTTC.

This clonotype was observed at least ten times. The V gene is TRBV20-1, the J gene TRBJ1-2; possibly TRBD1 for D (6 bases). With 6 bases removed from V and 5 bases from J, the gap between germline ends came to 16 bases. The CDR3 loop spans 13 amino acids. The germline V gene has CDR1 DFQATT and CDR2 SNEGSKA (reference sequence). The DNA for the CDR3 is TGCAGTGCCCGGGGGGAAGGGGGGTATGGCTACACCTTC. Protein: CSARGEGGYGYTF.

This clonotype came up many times. This chain joins TRBV4-3 and TRBJ1-3; 7 bases are shared with TRBD1. This CDR3 has 16 amino acids. In germline, CDR1 is LGHNA, CDR2 YSLEER. V lost 5 bases to trimming and J lost 4 bases; unmatched junction nucleotides: 11. As DNA, the CDR3 is TGCGCCAGCAGCTCACACCCGGGACAGAAAGGAAACACCATATATTTT. It translates to CASSSHPGQKGNTIYF.

V and J are TRBV20-1 and TRBJ2-2; D may be TRBD2 (6 bases). Trimming pared 4 bases from V and 4 bases from J, leaving 13 bases between. Germline CDR1 DFQATT, CDR2 SNEGSKA (reference sequence). The CDR3 is made up of 14 amino acids. CDR3 protein: CSATKVGLTGELFF. The DNA of the CDR3 is TGCAGTGCTACGAAAGTGGGACTCACCGGGGAGCTGTTTTTT.

The rearrangement joins TRBV5-5 to TRBJ1-2; 9 bases map to TRBD1. The germline CDR1 and CDR2 sequences are SGHKS and YYEKEE (reference sequence). The CDR3 totals 16 residues. The trim removed 4 bases at V and 4 bases at J, leaving 11 bases unmatched. Written as DNA, the CDR3 is TGTGCCAGCAGCCCACGTCCCGGGACAGGGTTCTATGGCTACACCTTC. As protein: CASSPRPGTGFYGYTF. The variable domain in full, completed from reference TRBV5-5 and TRBJ1-2, reads DAGVTQSPTHLIKTRGQQVTLRCSPISGHKSVSWYQQVLGQGPQFIFQYYEKEERGRGNFPDRFSARQFPNYSSELNVNALLLGDSALYLCASSPRPGTGFYGYTFGSGTRLTVV.

This clonotype was detected a few times. The V gene is TRBV21-1, the J gene TRBJ1-6; the D call of TRBD1 is as the table states it, not checked on the DNA. TRBV21-1 is noted as a pseudogene. This CDR3 region has 17 residues. The CDR3 loop is CASTVLTGSSYNSPLHF. The CDR3 nucleotides read TGTGCCAGCACCGTTCTGACAGGGAGCTCCTATAATTCACCCCTCCACTTT.

This clonotype has a handful of counts. The chain recombines TRBV4-3 with TRBJ1-5, with a possible D match to TRBD1 (6 bases). Germline V gene lookup returns CDR1 LGHNA and CDR2 YSLEER. The CDR3 length is 17 residues. Trimming removed 3 bases at V and 4 bases at J, with 19 bases between. CDR3 residues: CASSQTLLVRGNQPQHF. DNA of the CDR3: TGCGCCAGCAGCCAGACTCTCCTGGTTAGGGGGAATCAGCCCCAGCATTTT.

This clonotype was recorded many times. This sequence joins TRBV29-1 and TRBJ1-5; TRBD1 matches 8 bases. V shed 4 bases and J 3 bases; nucleotides not matched to a gene: 8. The germline CDR1 and CDR2 sequences are SQVTM and ANQGSEA. The CDR3 runs 15 residues. The CDR3 nucleotides read TGCAGCGTTGGGTCCTCAGGGGGCGACAATCAGCCCCAGCATTTT. It yields the protein CSVGSSGGDNQPQHF.

This chain connects TRBV12-3 or TRBV12-4 to TRBJ2-7; 11 bases fit TRBD1. V shed 7 bases and J 2 bases; nucleotides not matched to a gene: 7. There are 15 residues in the CDR3. The CDR3 loop reads CASIHRTGGTYEQYF. CDR3 DNA sequence: TGTGCCAGCATCCACCGGACAGGGGGCACCTACGAGCAGTACTTC.

This clonotype appeared a few times. J is TRBJ2-1 and V is TRBV20-1, with D unclear. The CDR3 length is 15 residues. The V gene lost 5 bases and the J gene lost 6 bases, with 20 bases spanning the gap. CDR1 is DFQATT and CDR2 is SNEGSKA in the germline V gene (reference sequence). CDR3 in amino acids: CSAYSLYKGLNEQFF. For the CDR3, the DNA is TGCAGTGCTTACTCTCTCTACAAAGGGCTCAATGAGCAGTTCTTC.

The genes are TRBV4-2 and TRBJ2-1; no definite D call. CDR3 size: 12 residues. Trimming left V 0 bases short and J 16 bases short, with 13 bases between. From germline, CDR1 is LGHNA and CDR2 YNFKEQ. The CDR3 nucleotides read TGTGCCAGCAGCCAAGATAACTCCTTGGCTTTCTTC. It yields the protein CASSQDNSLAFF.

In this sample, this clonotype turned up a few times. The chain has TRBV20-1 and TRBJ2-3; TRBD2 matches 11 bases. The CDR3 totals 16 residues. J lost 2 bases, V lost 3 bases, and 7 bases had no gene match. Germline assignment: CDR1 DFQATT and CDR2 SNEGSKA (reference sequence). For the CDR3, the DNA is TGCAGTGCTAGTGGGGGACTAGCGGACTACACAGATACGCAGTATTTT. Its protein is CSASGGLADYTDTQYF.

This clonotype was counted between two and nine times. This sequence joins TRBV5-1 and TRBJ1-1, with D uncertain. The CDR3 consists of 13 residues. The V end was cut by 3 bases, the J end by 4 bases, with 10 bases between. Germline V gives CDR1 SGHRS, CDR2 YFSETQ. The CDR3 loop is CASSSGLITEAFF. DNA of the CDR3: TGCGCCAGCAGCTCTGGACTGATCACTGAAGCTTTCTTT.

This clonotype has more than one count but fewer than ten. The J gene is TRBJ2-1, the V gene TRBV30; TRBD2 matches 16 bases. The germline V gene encodes CDR1 GTSNPN and CDR2 SVGIG (reference sequence). The J segment lost 9 bases and the V segment lost 1 base, leaving 6 bases of the junction unmatched. CDR3 size: 16 residues. The CDR3 loop is CAWSGGTSGRASEQFF. In DNA, the CDR3 is TGTGCCTGGAGTGGGGGGACTAGCGGGAGGGCCTCTGAGCAGTTCTTC.

This clonotype was counted ten times or more. The chain employs TRBV20-1 and TRBJ2-3; 10 nucleotides agree with TRBD2. CDR3 length equals 14 residues. The V segment lost 2 bases and the J segment 6 bases; nucleotides outside the gene matches: 5. CDR1 and CDR2 from the germline V gene are DFQATT and SNEGSKA (reference sequence). In nucleotides, the CDR3 is TGCAGTGCTAGACTAGCGGGGGTCAAGGATACGCAGTATTTT. Protein product: CSARLAGVKDTQYF.

The rearrangement links TRBV12-3 or TRBV12-4 to TRBJ2-7, with 8 bases matching TRBD1. The CDR3 loop spans 14 amino acids. V was clipped by 5 bases and J by 5 bases; unmatched bases: 8. CDR3: CASSKTGAIHEQYF. The CDR3 region has the DNA TGTGCCAGCAGTAAGACAGGGGCTATTCACGAGCAGTACTTC.

This clonotype was seen more than once but under ten times. The chain links TRBV20-1 to TRBJ1-2; 9 nucleotides agree with TRBD1. This CDR3 region has 15 residues. Germline loops: CDR1 DFQATT, CDR2 SNEGSKA (reference sequence). V shed 1 base, J shed 7 bases, and the junction held 10 bases outside the gene matches. The CDR3 sequence: CSARVTPGQGGGYTF. The CDR3 bases are TGCAGTGCTAGAGTTACACCGGGACAGGGCGGTGGCTACACCTTC.

The rearrangement uses TRBV4-3 and TRBJ2-3; 11 nucleotides match TRBD2. The CDR3 is made up of 18 amino acids. Trimming at V came to 2 bases and at J to 6 bases, leaving 13 bases not matched to a gene. CDR1 and CDR2 from the germline V gene are LGHNA and YSLEER. In DNA form, the CDR3 reads TGCGCCAGCAGCCAAATGACACCGGTACTAGCGGGAGAGGATACGCAGTATTTT. This sequence encodes CASSQMTPVLAGEDTQYF.

V usage is TRBV20-1 and J usage is TRBJ1-5; 8 bases match TRBD1. Germline V gene data show CDR1 as DFQATT and CDR2 as SNEGSKA (reference sequence). The CDR3 is 14 residues long. V dropped 5 bases and J dropped 7; count of bases not matched to a gene: 10. The CDR3 region has the DNA TGCAGTGCTGCAGTGTGGGACAGGAGACAGCCCCAGCATTTT. This sequence encodes CSAAVWDRRQPQHF.

This clonotype was observed at least ten times. V is TRBV6-5 and J is TRBJ1-6; D perhaps matches TRBD1 (6 bases). Trimming removed 0 bases from V and 10 bases from J, with 13 bases in between. CDR1 and CDR2 from the germline V gene are MNHEY and SVGAGI. This CDR3 has 15 amino acids. CDR3 region: CASSYSGQGYSPLHF. In DNA form, the CDR3 reads TGTGCCAGCAGTTACTCAGGCCAGGGGTACTCACCCCTCCACTTT.

This clonotype was recorded many times. V and J are TRBV29-1 and TRBJ2-7, with TRBD1 identical over 11 bases. V shed 3 bases, J shed 9 bases, and the junction held 10 bases outside the gene matches. CDR1 and CDR2 (germline): SQVTM, ANQGSEA. This CDR3 has 14 amino acids. The CDR3 sequence is CSVDSGQGGRVQYF. DNA for the CDR3: TGCAGCGTTGACTCGGGACAGGGGGGCCGGGTGCAGTACTTC.